This T cell receptor beta chain was identified in a study of T cells in Graves' hyperthyroidism and ophthalmopathy. Study summary: Blood from the periphery was taken at initial diagnosis, before any treatment.

CDR3 length equals 13 residues. The J segment lost 5 bases and the V segment lost 7 bases, leaving 10 bases of the junction unmatched. The germline CDR1 and CDR2 sequences are SQVTM and ANQGSEA. Regions amplified from RNA transcripts were the TCR beta CDR3 regions. Initially, a first-round RT-PCR of the TCR CDR3 employed the HTBI primer set. TCRdb analysed the multiplex PCR reads with MiXCR anew, one entry per CDR3 protein. The sample comprises about 840,000 distinct CDR3 sequences, 38% of which are singletons, and around 10% rests with the top ten. Researchers barred patients who had uncontrolled infection, other autoimmune disease, pregnancy or lactation. The diagnostic basis comprised clinical symptoms, serum thyroxine and TRAb, thyroid ultrasound and orbital computed tomography.

Sequenced sample: blood. This TCR derives from a man between 18 and 35 years old with Graves' hyperthyroidism. The V and J genes are TRBV29-1 and TRBJ2-5; 7 nucleotides match TRBD1. CDR3 loop: CSATGWAGETQYF. The CDR3 coding sequence is TGCAGCGCGACAGGGTGGGCCGGGGAGACCCAGTACTTC.